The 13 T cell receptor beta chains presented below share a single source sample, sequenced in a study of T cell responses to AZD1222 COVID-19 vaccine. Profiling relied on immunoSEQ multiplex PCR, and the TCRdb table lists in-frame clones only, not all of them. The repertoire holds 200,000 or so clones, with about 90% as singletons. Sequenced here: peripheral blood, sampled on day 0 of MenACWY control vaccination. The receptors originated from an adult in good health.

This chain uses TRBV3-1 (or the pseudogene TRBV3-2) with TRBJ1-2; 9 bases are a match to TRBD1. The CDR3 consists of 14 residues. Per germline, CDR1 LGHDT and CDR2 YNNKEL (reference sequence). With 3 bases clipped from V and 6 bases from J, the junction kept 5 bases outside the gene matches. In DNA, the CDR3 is TGTGCCAGCAGCCAGTGGGACAGGGATCATGGCTACACCTTC. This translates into CASSQWDRDHGYTF.

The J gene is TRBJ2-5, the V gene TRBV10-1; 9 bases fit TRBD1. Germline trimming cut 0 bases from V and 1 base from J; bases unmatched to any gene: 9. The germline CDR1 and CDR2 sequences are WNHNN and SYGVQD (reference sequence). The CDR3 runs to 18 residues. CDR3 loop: CASSESGSHRGPQETQYF. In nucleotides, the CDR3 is TGCGCCAGCAGTGAGTCCGGTAGCCACAGGGGGCCCCAAGAGACCCAGTACTTC.

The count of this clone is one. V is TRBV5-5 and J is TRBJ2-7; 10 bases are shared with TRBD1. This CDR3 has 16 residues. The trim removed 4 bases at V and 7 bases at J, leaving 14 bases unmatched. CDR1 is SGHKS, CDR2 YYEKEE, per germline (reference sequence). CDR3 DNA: TGTGCCAGCAGCCAATTTACCACCGGGACAGGGGTGGAGCAGTACTTC. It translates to CASSQFTTGTGVEQYF.

The CDR3 DNA is TGTGCCACCAGCAGAGTCCGGGAAGGGGCTGAAGCTTTCTTT. Translation: CATSRVREGAEAFF. The gene calls are TRBV15 and TRBJ1-1; D perhaps matches TRBD1 (5 bases). V lost 1 base and J 6 bases, leaving 12 bases between the germline ends. This CDR3 comprises 14 residues. Germline V gene lookup returns CDR1 LNHNV and CDR2 YYDKDF (reference sequence).

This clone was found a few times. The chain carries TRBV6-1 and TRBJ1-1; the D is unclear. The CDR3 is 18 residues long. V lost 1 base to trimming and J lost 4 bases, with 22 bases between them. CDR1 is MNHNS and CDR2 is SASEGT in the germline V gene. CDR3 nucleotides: TGTGCCAGCAGTGAAGGTTGGGCAGGATTCAACCTGGGCACTGAAGCTTTCTTT. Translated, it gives CASSEGWAGFNLGTEAFF.

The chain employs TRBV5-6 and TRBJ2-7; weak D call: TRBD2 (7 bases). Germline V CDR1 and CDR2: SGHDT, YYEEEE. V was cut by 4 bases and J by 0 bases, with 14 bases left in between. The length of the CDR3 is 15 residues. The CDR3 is CASSPRGATSYEQYF. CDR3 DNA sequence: TGTGCCAGCAGCCCCCGGGGGGCGACCTCCTACGAGCAGTACTTC.

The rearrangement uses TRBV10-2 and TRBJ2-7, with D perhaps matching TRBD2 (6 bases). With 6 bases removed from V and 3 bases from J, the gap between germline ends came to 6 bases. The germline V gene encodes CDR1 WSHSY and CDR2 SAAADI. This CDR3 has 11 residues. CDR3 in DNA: TGCGCCAGCAGGGACTACTACGAGCAGTACTTC. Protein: CASRDYYEQYF.

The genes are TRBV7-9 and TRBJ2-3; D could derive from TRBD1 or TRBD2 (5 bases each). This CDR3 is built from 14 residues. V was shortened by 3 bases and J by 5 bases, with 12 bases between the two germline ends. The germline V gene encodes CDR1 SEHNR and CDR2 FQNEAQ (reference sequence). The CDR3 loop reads CASSFSRAGDTQYF. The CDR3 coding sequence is TGTGCCAGCAGCTTTTCCAGGGCGGGAGATACGCAGTATTTT.

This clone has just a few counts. Here the CDR3 reads CASSRGQAASNQPQHF. As DNA, the CDR3 is TGTGCCAGCAGTCGCGGACAGGCAGCTAGCAATCAGCCCCAGCATTTT. V and J are TRBV14 and TRBJ1-5; 7 nucleotides align to TRBD1. The CDR3 is 16 residues long. Germline assignment: CDR1 SGHDN and CDR2 FVKESK. Unmatched junction bases numbered 8, after V lost 6 bases and J lost 0 bases.

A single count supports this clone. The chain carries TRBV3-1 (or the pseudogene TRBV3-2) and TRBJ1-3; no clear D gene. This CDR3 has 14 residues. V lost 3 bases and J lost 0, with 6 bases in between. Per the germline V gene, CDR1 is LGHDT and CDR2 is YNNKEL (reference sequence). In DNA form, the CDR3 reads TGTGCCAGCAGCCAGGACTACTCTGGAAACACCATATATTTT. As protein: CASSQDYSGNTIYF.

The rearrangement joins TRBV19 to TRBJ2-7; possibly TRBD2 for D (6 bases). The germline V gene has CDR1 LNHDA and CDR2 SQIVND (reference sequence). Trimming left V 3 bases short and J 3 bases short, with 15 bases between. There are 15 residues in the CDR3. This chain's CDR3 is CASSIFGGEGYEQYF. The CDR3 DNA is TGTGCCAGTAGTATCTTTGGCGGGGAAGGCTACGAGCAGTACTTC.

The CDR3 spells CASSLSGSSYEQYF. The CDR3 region has the DNA TGTGCCAGCAGCTTGAGCGGGAGCTCCTACGAGCAGTACTTC. The V call is TRBV7-9, the J call TRBJ2-7, with 8 positions matching TRBD2. With V trimmed by 3 bases and J by 0 bases, 1 base remained unmatched. Germline-derived CDR1 and CDR2 are SEHNR and FQNEAQ (reference sequence). CDR3 length: 14 amino acids.

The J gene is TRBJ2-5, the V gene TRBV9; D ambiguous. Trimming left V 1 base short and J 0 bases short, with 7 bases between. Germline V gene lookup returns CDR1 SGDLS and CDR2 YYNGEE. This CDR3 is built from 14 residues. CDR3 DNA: TGTGCCAGCAGCGTAACTGCACACCAAGAGACCCAGTACTTC. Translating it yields CASSVTAHQETQYF. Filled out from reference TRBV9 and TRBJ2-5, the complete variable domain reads DSGVTQTPKHLITATGQRVTLRCSPRSGDLSVYWYQQSLDQGLQFLIQYYNGEERAKGNILERFSAQQFPDLHSELNLSSLELGDSALYFCASSVTAHQETQYFGPGTRLLVL.